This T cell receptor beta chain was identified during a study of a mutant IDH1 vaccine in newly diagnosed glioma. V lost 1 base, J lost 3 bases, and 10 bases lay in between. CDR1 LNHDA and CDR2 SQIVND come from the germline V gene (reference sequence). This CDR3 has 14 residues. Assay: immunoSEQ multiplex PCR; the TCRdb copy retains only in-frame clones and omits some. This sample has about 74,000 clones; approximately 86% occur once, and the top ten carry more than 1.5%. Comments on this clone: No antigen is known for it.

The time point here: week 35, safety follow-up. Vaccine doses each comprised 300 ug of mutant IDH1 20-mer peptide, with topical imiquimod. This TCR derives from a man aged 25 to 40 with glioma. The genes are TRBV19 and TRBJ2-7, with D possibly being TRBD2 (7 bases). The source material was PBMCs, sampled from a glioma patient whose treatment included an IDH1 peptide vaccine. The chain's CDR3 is CASSIGGGSYEQYF. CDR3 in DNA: TGTGCCAGTAGTATAGGCGGGGGCAGCTACGAGCAGTACTTC.